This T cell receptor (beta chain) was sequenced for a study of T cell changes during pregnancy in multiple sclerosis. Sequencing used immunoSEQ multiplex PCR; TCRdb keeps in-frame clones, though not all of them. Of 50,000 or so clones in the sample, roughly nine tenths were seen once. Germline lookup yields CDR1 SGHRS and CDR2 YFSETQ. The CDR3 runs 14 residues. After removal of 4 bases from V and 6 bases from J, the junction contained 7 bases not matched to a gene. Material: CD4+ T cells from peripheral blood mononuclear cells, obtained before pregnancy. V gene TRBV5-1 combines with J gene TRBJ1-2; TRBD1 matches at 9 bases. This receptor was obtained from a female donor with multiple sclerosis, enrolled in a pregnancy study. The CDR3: CASSVDRGTDGYTF. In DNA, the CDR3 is TGCGCCAGCAGCGTCGACAGGGGGACGGATGGCTACACCTTC.